This T cell receptor beta chain was retrieved from a study of blood T cell repertoires in COVID-19. The assay was immunoSEQ multiplex PCR, and TCRdb's table has in-frame clones only and misses some. Of some 460,000 clones in the sample, roughly 85% are singletons; the top ten hold about 2.1%. The V end was cut by 0 bases, the J end by 9 bases, with 9 bases between. This CDR3 is 13 amino acids long. Germline CDR1 is LNHDA and CDR2 is SQIVND (reference sequence). The sequenced sample consisted of PBMCs or T cells enriched from blood (not recorded which). This TCR was sampled from a woman between 18 and 30 years old with acute COVID-19. The rearrangement links TRBV19 to TRBJ2-1; D gene uncertain. The CDR3 DNA reads as TGTGCCAGTAGTATAGAGGTGCAGGTTGAGCAGTTCTTC. Amino acids: CASSIEVQVEQFF.